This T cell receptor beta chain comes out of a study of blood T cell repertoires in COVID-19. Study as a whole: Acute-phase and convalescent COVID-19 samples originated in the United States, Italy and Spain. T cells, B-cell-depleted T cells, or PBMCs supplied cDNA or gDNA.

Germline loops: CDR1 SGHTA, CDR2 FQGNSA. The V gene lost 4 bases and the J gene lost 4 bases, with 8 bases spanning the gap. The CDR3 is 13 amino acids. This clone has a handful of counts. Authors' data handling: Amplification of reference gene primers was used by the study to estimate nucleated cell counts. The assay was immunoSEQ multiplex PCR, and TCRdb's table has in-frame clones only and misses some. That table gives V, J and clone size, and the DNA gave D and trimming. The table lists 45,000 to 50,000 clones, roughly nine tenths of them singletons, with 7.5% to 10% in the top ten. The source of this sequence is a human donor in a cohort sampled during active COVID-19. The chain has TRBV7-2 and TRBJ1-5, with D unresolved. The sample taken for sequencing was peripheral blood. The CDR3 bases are TGTGCCAGCAGCTCCGCCTATAATCAGCCCCAGCATTTT. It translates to CASSSAYNQPQHF.